This record looks at one T cell receptor (beta chain) sequence and its context. Its antigen is unknown. These data originate in a study of cytomegalovirus exposure and HLA in healthy donors. Study-level points and caveats: Upon later analysis, HLA-associated TCR beta chains proved more clonally expanded than other, equally common chains. The analysis excluded some indistinguishable V segments, including TRBV6-2 and TRBV6-3.

Vbeta (60) and Jbeta (13) primers were used in the PCR. Sequencing used immunoSEQ multiplex PCR; TCRdb keeps in-frame clones, though not all of them. The table records 180,000 or so clones, 75% to 90% of them present only once. There are 13 residues in the CDR3. V lost 8 bases and J lost 6, with 17 bases in between. The germline V gene encodes CDR1 LNHDA and CDR2 SQIVND (reference sequence). The clonotype was recovered from a man between 18 and 29 years old in good health and CMV-seropositive. V and J are TRBV19 and TRBJ2-7; maybe TRBD1 (5 bases). The sample consisted of PBMCs. The CDR3 DNA is TGTGCCAGTTCGAACCAGGGCGGTTTCGAGCAGTACTTC. As protein: CASSNQGGFEQYF.